Each of the 27 T cell receptor beta chains below was sequenced from the same sample in a study of blood T cell repertoires in COVID-19. The table came from immunoSEQ multiplex PCR; TCRdb's copy has only in-frame clones and leaves some out. The table has tens of thousands of clones, about 90% seen once. The material sequenced was peripheral blood. The receptors were gathered from a man between 50 and 59 years old with active COVID-19.

The chain recombines TRBV7-9 with TRBJ2-1; 10 bases map to TRBD2. Germline CDR1 and CDR2: SEHNR and FQNEAQ (reference sequence). This CDR3 is built from 17 residues. The V gene end was trimmed by 1 base and the J gene end by 0 bases; junction bases not matched to a gene: 3. The CDR3 spells CASSLELAGGSYNEQFF. The CDR3 coding sequence is TGTGCCAGCAGCTTAGAATTAGCGGGGGGCTCCTACAATGAGCAGTTCTTC.

This rearrangement joins TRBV10-2 to TRBJ2-1, with no clear D. Germline lookup yields CDR1 WSHSY and CDR2 SAAADI. CDR3 length: 16 residues. Trimming pared 0 bases from V and 0 bases from J, leaving 9 bases between. CDR3 in DNA: TGCGCCAGCAGTGAGTCACCCAACTACTCCTACAATGAGCAGTTCTTC. This translates into CASSESPNYSYNEQFF.

The V gene is TRBV7-8, the J gene TRBJ1-1; D perhaps matches TRBD1 (5 bases). There are 17 residues in the CDR3. The ends were cut back, 4 bases at V and 1 base at J, with 19 bases in the middle. The germline gives CDR1 SGHVS, CDR2 FQNEAQ. CDR3 coding DNA: TGTGCCAGCAGCTCGACAAGACAGCGCCCAAGGAACACTGAAGCTTTCTTT. This codes for CASSSTRQRPRNTEAFF.

The genes are TRBV5-4 and TRBJ1-2; no reliable D call. The length of the CDR3 is 11 residues. The germline CDR1 and CDR2 sequences are SGHNT and YYREEE (reference sequence). V was cut by 4 bases and J by 4 bases, with 5 bases left in between. This CDR3 is CASSNSYGYTF. The CDR3, as DNA: TGTGCCAGCAGCAACTCCTATGGCTACACCTTC.

The chain links TRBV2 to TRBJ2-5, with 8 nucleotides matching TRBD1. The CDR3 sequence is 16 residues long. J lost 2 bases, V lost 0 bases, and 5 bases had no gene match. In germline, CDR1 is SNHLY, CDR2 FYNNEI. CDR3 in DNA: TGTGCCAGCAGTGAAGCGTACAGGGGGAGACAAGAGACCCAGTACTTC. This codes for CASSEAYRGRQETQYF.

The chain is built from TRBV2 and TRBJ2-7; 9 bases are a match to TRBD2. CDR1 SNHLY and CDR2 FYNNEI come from the germline V gene. The CDR3 extends over 16 amino acids. The V gene end was trimmed by 1 base and the J gene end by 0 bases; junction bases not matched to a gene: 4. The CDR3 is CASSEGPSGTSYEQYF. The CDR3, as DNA: TGTGCCAGCAGTGAAGGGCCTAGCGGGACCTCCTACGAGCAGTACTTC. Variable domain in full (rest from reference TRBV2 and TRBJ2-7): EPEVTQTPSHQVTQMGQEVILRCVPISNHLYFYWYRQILGQKVEFLVSFYNNEISEKSEIFDDQFSVERPDGSNFTLKIRSTKLEDSAMYFCASSEGPSGTSYEQYFGPGTRLTVT.

The rearrangement links TRBV7-9 to TRBJ2-5; 11 bases are a match to TRBD1. The CDR3 spans 16 residues. Germline CDR1 is SEHNR and CDR2 is FQNEAQ (reference sequence). The V gene end was trimmed by 5 bases and the J gene end by 1 base; junction bases not matched to a gene: 6. This CDR3 reads CASSIGTGGFQETQYF. CDR3 nucleotides: TGTGCCAGCAGCATAGGGACAGGGGGTTTCCAAGAGACCCAGTACTTC.

The chain joins TRBV18 to TRBJ1-1; no clear D gene. This CDR3 region has 18 residues. Germline CDR1 KGHSH, CDR2 LQKENI. The V gene lost 0 bases and the J gene lost 1 base, with 18 bases spanning the gap. The CDR3 sequence is CASSPPRGGVPGNTEAFF. CDR3 coding DNA: TGTGCCAGCTCACCACCGCGGGGAGGTGTCCCGGGGAACACTGAAGCTTTCTTT.

This sequence joins TRBV5-4 and TRBJ2-7, with 8 positions matching TRBD2. Germline V gene lookup returns CDR1 SGHNT and CDR2 YYREEE (reference sequence). V lost 3 bases, J lost 4 bases, and 15 bases stayed unmatched. The CDR3 is made up of 17 amino acids. The CDR3, as DNA: TGTGCCAGCAGCTCCGATTTGAGGACTAGCTCTTCTTACGAGCAGTACTTC. Residues: CASSSDLRTSSSYEQYF.

This chain uses TRBV6-5 with TRBJ2-1; TRBD2 agrees at 8 bases. CDR1 and CDR2 (germline): MNHEY, SVGAGI. This CDR3 is 12 amino acids long. CDR3 amino acids: CASRGGPGEQFF. Here the CDR3 DNA reads TGTGCTTCACGGGGGGGTCCGGGGGAGCAGTTCTTC.

The V gene is TRBV7-9, the J gene TRBJ1-2; 7 nucleotides match TRBD1. Germline CDR1 is SEHNR and CDR2 is FQNEAQ (reference sequence). The junction had 12 bases not matched to a gene; V was cut back by 5 bases and J by 6 bases. The CDR3 is 15 residues long. The CDR3 here is CASSLLLTGVDGYTF. The CDR3 nucleotides read TGTGCCAGCAGCCTACTCCTTACAGGGGTGGATGGCTACACCTTC.

By share of the sample, this clone is medium-sized (0.01 to 0.1%). The genes are TRBV27 and TRBJ2-1; 7 bases line up with TRBD1. CDR3 size: 14 residues. CDR1 MNHEY and CDR2 SMNVEV come from the germline V gene (reference sequence). Losses at the gene ends were 7 bases for V and 5 bases for J; bases not matched to a gene: 8. CDR3 nucleotides: TGTGCCAGCACCGCCGGGACAGCCAACAATGAGCAGTTCTTC. It codes for CASTAGTANNEQFF.

This chain links TRBV11-3 with TRBJ1-1, with TRBD1 identical over 7 bases. Germline CDR1 and CDR2: SGHNT and YENEEA. V was clipped by 6 bases and J by 4 bases; unmatched bases: 5. This CDR3 is built from 13 residues. The CDR3 sequence: CASSRTGRTEAFF. In DNA form, the CDR3 reads TGTGCCAGCAGTAGGACAGGCCGCACTGAAGCTTTCTTT.

This clone was counted once. The rearrangement uses TRBV5-4 and TRBJ1-1, with a weak D call TRBD1 (5 bases). The germline CDR1 and CDR2 sequences are SGHNT and YYREEE (reference sequence). The CDR3 extends over 12 amino acids. The V end lost 3 bases, the J end lost 10 bases, and 13 bases lay between the germline ends. The CDR3 DNA reads as TGTGCCAGCAGCTACGACCAGGGTACAGCTTTCTTT. Translating gives CASSYDQGTAFF.

The rearrangement uses TRBV7-8 and TRBJ2-5; D unresolved. V was clipped by 5 bases and J by 0 bases, with 4 bases between them. This CDR3 has 12 residues. Germline values: CDR1 SGHVS, CDR2 FQNEAQ. CDR3 DNA: TGTGCCAGCAGCAACAACCAAGAGACCCAGTACTTC. Amino acids: CASSNNQETQYF.

The chain carries TRBV29-1 and TRBJ1-3; a possible D gene is TRBD1 (5 bases). CDR1 SQVTM and CDR2 ANQGSEA come from the germline V gene. The CDR3 is 13 residues long. Trimming cost V 7 bases and J 2 bases, with 12 bases left between them. CDR3 region: CSAAGGTGNTIYF. The CDR3 nucleotides read TGCAGCGCCGCTGGGGGGACTGGAAACACCATATATTTT.

V gene TRBV7-9 combines with J gene TRBJ2-5, with D perhaps matching TRBD2 (5 bases). Germline loops: CDR1 SEHNR, CDR2 FQNEAQ (reference sequence). The CDR3 has 15 residues. V was shortened by 4 bases and J by 4 bases, with 16 bases between the two germline ends. The CDR3 nucleotides read TGTGCCAGCAGCTCACGGAGGTATACGGTAGAGACCCAGTACTTC. This translates into CASSSRRYTVETQYF.

In its sample, this clone was seen a few times. V and J are TRBV5-4 and TRBJ2-4, with TRBD1 matching over 11 bases. The CDR3 contains 14 residues. In germline, CDR1 is SGHNT, CDR2 YYREEE (reference sequence). V was pared by 4 bases and J by 9 bases, with 6 bases of the junction left unmatched. The CDR3 loop reads CASSASGTGGIQYF. CDR3 bases: TGTGCCAGCAGCGCCTCCGGGACAGGGGGCATTCAGTACTTC.

Only one count was recorded for this clone. The V call is TRBV9, the J call TRBJ1-1; D might be TRBD1 (5 bases). Looked up from germline, CDR1 is SGDLS and CDR2 is YYNGEE. V gave up 3 bases and J gave up 0 bases, with 15 bases separating them. CDR3 length equals 16 residues. In DNA, the CDR3 is TGTGCCAGCAGCGCCCACGACAGTACAATGAACACTGAAGCTTTCTTT. Translation gives CASSAHDSTMNTEAFF.

The chain combines TRBV25-1 with TRBJ2-7; D unclear. The V gene's germline CDR1 is MGHDK and CDR2 SYGVNS. CDR3 length: 13 amino acids. V lost 5 bases, J lost 2 bases, and 10 bases lay in between. The CDR3 nucleotides read TGTGCCAGCAGTTCGAACGGTGCCTACGAGCAGTACTTC. This translates into CASSSNGAYEQYF.

For the CDR3, the DNA is TGTGCCAGCAGCTTGAGGCTAGCGGGAGCAGGGGAGACCCAGTACTTC. It yields the protein CASSLRLAGAGETQYF. The chain uses TRBV5-5 and TRBJ2-5, with 10 bases matching TRBD2. This CDR3 contains 16 residues. After removal of 1 base from V and 5 bases from J, the junction contained 8 bases not matched to a gene. The germline gives CDR1 SGHKS, CDR2 YYEKEE (reference sequence).

The chain links TRBV11-3 to TRBJ2-3; D ambiguous. CDR3 length: 14 residues. V dropped 0 bases and J dropped 1 base, with 5 bases sitting between them. The V gene's germline CDR1 is SGHNT and CDR2 YENEEA. The CDR3 reads CASSLDTGTDTQYF. CDR3 coding DNA: TGTGCCAGCAGCTTAGATACAGGCACAGATACGCAGTATTTT. The complete variable domain, with remaining parts taken from reference TRBV11-3 and TRBJ2-3, reads EAGVVQSPRYKIIEKKQPVAFWCNPISGHNTLYWYLQNLGQGPELLIRYENEEAVDDSQLPKDRFSAERLKGVDSTLKIQPAELGDSAVYLCASSLDTGTDTQYFGPGTRLTVL.

This clone came up a few times. The V call is TRBV5-5, the J call TRBJ2-4; possible D gene TRBD2, 6 bases. The germline V and J ends were trimmed by 6 bases and 5 bases, with 15 bases remaining between them. This CDR3 has 14 amino acids. Germline V gives CDR1 SGHKS, CDR2 YYEKEE (reference sequence). As DNA, the CDR3 is TGTGCCAGCACCCTCGCGGGGCCGGAAAACATTCAGTACTTC. Translation: CASTLAGPENIQYF.

The CDR3 DNA reads TGTGCCAGCAGCGTAGATGTTTCGGGGTACACTGAAGCTTTCTTT. This encodes CASSVDVSGYTEAFF. V and J are TRBV9 and TRBJ1-1; no reliable D call. Germline CDR1 reads SGDLS; CDR2 reads YYNGEE. The CDR3 consists of 15 residues. Trimming stripped 0 bases from V and 3 bases from J, with 12 bases between.

This clone was detected a few times. The chain combines TRBV18 with TRBJ2-7, with D possibly TRBD2 on 5 matching bases. Per the germline V gene, CDR1 is KGHSH and CDR2 is LQKENI. The CDR3 has 13 amino acids. Trimming left V 4 bases short and J 1 base short, with 8 bases between. CDR3 region: CASSRETSYEQYF. CDR3 nucleotide sequence: TGTGCCAGCTCACGGGAGACTTCCTACGAGCAGTACTTC.

The chain joins TRBV5-5 to TRBJ2-7, with D tentatively TRBD2 (5 bases). Germline loops: CDR1 SGHKS, CDR2 YYEKEE (reference sequence). V lost 2 bases to trimming and J lost 3 bases, with 9 bases between them. The CDR3 runs to 13 residues. The CDR3 here is CASSFAAGYEQYF. For the CDR3, the DNA is TGTGCCAGCAGCTTCGCCGCGGGCTACGAGCAGTACTTC.

The chain links TRBV14 to TRBJ1-1; 10 positions match TRBD1. The CDR3 has 16 residues. CDR1 is SGHDN, CDR2 FVKESK, per germline. J lost 6 bases, V lost 5 bases, and 12 bases had no gene match. The CDR3 DNA is TGTGCCAGCAGCTCCCGCGAGGGACAGGGGTTCCCTGAAGCTTTCTTT. As protein: CASSSREGQGFPEAFF.